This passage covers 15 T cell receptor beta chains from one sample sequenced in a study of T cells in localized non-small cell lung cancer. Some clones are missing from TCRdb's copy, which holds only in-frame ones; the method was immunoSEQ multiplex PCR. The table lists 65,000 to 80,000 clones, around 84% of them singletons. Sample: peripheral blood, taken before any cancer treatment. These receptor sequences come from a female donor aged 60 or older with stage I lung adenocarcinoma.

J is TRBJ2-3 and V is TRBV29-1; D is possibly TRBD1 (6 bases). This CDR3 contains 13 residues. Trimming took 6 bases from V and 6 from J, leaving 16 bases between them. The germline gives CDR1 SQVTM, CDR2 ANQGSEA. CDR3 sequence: CSVPTGLLDTQYF. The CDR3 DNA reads TGCAGCGTACCAACAGGGCTCCTTGATACGCAGTATTTT.

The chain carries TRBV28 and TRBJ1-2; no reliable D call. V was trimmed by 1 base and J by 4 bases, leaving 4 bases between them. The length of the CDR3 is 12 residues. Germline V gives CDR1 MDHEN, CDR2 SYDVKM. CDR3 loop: CASSLSTYGYTF. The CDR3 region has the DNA TGTGCCAGCAGTTTATCGACCTATGGCTACACCTTC.

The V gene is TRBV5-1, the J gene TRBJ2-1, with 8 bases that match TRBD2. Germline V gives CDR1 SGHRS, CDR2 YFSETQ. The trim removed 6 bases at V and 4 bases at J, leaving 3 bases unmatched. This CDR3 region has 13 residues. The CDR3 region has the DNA TGCGCCAGCAAACTAGCGGATTACAATGAGCAGTTCTTC. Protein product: CASKLADYNEQFF.

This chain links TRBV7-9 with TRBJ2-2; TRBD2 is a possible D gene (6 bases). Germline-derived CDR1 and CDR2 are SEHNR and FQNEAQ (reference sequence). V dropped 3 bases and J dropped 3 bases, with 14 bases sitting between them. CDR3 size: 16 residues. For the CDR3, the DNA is TGTGCCAGCAGCTTCTCGACTAGTCGGTACACCGGGGAGCTGTTTTTT. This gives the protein CASSFSTSRYTGELFF.

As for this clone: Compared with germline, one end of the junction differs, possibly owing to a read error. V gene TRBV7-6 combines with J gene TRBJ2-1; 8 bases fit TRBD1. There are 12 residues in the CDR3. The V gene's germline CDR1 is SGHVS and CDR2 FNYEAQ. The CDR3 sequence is CASSDRGNGQFF. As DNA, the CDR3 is TGTGCCAGCAGCGACAGGGGAAATGGGCAGTTCTTC.

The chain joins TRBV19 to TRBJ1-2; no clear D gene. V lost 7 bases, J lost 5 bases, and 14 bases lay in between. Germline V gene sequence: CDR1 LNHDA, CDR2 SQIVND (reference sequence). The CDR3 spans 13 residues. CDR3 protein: CASNGSPMYGYTF. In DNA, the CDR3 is TGTGCCAGTAATGGCAGTCCGATGTATGGCTACACCTTC.

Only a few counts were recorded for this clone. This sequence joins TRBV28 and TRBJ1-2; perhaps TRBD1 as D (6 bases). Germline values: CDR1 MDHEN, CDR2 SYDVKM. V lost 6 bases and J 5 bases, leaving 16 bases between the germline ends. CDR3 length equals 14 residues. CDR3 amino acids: CASRAGGQGYGYTF. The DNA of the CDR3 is TGTGCCAGCAGGGCCGGTGGGCAGGGGTATGGCTACACCTTC.

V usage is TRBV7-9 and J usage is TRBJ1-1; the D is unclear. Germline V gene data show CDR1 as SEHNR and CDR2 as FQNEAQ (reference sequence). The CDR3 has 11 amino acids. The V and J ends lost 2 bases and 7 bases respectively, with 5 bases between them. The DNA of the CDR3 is TGTGCCAGCAGCTTATATGGTGAAGCTTTCTTT. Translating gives CASSLYGEAFF.

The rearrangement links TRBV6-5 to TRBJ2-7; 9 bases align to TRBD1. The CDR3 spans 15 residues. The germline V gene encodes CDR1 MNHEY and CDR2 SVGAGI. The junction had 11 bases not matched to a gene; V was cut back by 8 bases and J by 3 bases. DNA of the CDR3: TGTGCCAGCGCGAGGACGGGACAGGGTATCTACGAGCAGTACTTC. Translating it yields CASARTGQGIYEQYF.

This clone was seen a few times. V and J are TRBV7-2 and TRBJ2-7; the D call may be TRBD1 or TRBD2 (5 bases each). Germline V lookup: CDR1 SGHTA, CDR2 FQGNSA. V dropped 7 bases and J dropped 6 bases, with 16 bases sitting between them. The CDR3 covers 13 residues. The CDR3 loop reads CASTIRGGSEQYF. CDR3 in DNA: TGTGCCAGCACCATCCGTGGGGGATCCGAGCAGTACTTC.

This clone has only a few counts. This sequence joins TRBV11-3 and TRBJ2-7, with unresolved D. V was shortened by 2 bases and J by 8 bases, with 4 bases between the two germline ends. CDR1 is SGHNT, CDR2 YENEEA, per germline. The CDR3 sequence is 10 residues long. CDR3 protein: CASSLKQQYF. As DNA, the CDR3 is TGTGCCAGCAGCTTAAAACAGCAGTACTTC.

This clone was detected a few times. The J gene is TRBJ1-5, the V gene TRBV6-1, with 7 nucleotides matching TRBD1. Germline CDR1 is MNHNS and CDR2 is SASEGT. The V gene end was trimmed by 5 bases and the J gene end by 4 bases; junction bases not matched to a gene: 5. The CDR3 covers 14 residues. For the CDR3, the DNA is TGTGCCAGCAGTCGTACAGGGGAGAATCAGCCCCAGCATTTT. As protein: CASSRTGENQPQHF.

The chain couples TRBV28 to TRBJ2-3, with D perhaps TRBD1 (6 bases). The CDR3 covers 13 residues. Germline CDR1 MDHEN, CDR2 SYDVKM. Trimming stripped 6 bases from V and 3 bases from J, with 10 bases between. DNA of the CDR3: TGTGCCAGCAGACTCGGACAGACAGATACGCAGTATTTT. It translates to CASRLGQTDTQYF.

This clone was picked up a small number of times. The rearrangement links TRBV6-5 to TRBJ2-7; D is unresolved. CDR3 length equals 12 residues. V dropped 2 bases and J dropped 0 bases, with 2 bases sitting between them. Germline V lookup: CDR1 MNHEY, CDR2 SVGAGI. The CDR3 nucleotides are TGTGCCAGCAGTTACAGCTCCTACGAGCAGTACTTC. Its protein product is CASSYSSYEQYF.

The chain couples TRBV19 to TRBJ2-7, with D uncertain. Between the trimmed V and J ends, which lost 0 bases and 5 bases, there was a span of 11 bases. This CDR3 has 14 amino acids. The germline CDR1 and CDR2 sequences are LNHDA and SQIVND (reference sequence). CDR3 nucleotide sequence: TGTGCCAGTAGTATAGACCCTTCTCGGGACGAGCAGTACTTC. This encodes CASSIDPSRDEQYF.